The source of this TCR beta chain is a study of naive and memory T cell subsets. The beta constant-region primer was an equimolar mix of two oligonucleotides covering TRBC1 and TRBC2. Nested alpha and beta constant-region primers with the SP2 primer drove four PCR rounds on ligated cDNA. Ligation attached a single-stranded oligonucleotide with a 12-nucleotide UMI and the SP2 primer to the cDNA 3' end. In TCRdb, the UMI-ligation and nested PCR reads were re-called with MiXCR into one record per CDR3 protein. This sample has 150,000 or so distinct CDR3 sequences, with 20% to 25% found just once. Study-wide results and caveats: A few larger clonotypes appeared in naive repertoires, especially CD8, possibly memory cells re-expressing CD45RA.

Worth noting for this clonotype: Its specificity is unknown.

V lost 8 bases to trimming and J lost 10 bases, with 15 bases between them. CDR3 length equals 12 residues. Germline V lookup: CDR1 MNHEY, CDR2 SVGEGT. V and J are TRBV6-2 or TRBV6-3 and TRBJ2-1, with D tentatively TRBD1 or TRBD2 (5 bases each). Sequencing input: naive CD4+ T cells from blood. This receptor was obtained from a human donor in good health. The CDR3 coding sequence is TGTGCCAGCCTCGGTTGGGGGAGCGAGCAGTTCTTC. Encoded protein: CASLGWGSEQFF.